The 5 T cell receptor beta chains listed next were all sequenced from one sample in a study of blood T cell repertoires in COVID-19. The assay was immunoSEQ multiplex PCR, and TCRdb's table has in-frame clones only and misses some. The sample gives about 160,000 clones, about 86% of which show up once; about 9.3% is in the top ten. Sequences were obtained from peripheral blood. The receptors were gathered from a woman between 65 and 79 years old with COVID-19, enrolled during active disease.

This CDR3 is CASSLPRTGGSPLHF. CDR3 coding DNA: TGTGCCAGCAGCCTTCCCAGGACAGGGGGATCACCCCTCCACTTT. The V and J genes are TRBV4-2 and TRBJ1-6; 10 nucleotides align to TRBD1. This CDR3 spans 15 amino acids. With 4 bases clipped from V and 10 bases from J, the junction kept 7 bases outside the gene matches. The germline gives CDR1 LGHNA, CDR2 YNFKEQ.

The V call is TRBV18, the J call TRBJ2-7; 7 bases map to TRBD1. CDR1 is KGHSH and CDR2 is LQKENI in the germline V gene. V lost 6 bases to trimming and J lost 2 bases; unmatched junction nucleotides: 10. CDR3 length: 15 residues. The CDR3 region has the DNA TGTGCCAGCTCCCCAATTGGGGACAGACCCTACGAGCAGTACTTC. Amino acids: CASSPIGDRPYEQYF.

The chain links TRBV7-2 to TRBJ1-4; a weak D match, TRBD1 (6 bases). V was pared by 2 bases and J by 7 bases, with 11 bases between. In germline, CDR1 is SGHTA, CDR2 FQGNSA. The CDR3 contains 14 residues. CDR3 in DNA: TGTGCCAGCAGCTTACCAGGGGCGGCTGAAAAACTGTTTTTT. Its translation: CASSLPGAAEKLFF.

The V and J genes are TRBV19 and TRBJ2-3; 7 bases map to TRBD1. Germline trimming cut 1 base from V and 5 bases from J; bases unmatched to any gene: 6. Germline assignment: CDR1 LNHDA and CDR2 SQIVND (reference sequence). The CDR3 totals 15 residues. CDR3: CASSIAPGGQDTQYF. CDR3 coding DNA: TGTGCCAGTAGTATAGCGCCAGGGGGTCAAGATACGCAGTATTTT.

The chain uses TRBV7-8 and TRBJ2-5; 9 bases are shared with TRBD2. This CDR3 region has 17 residues. V lost 5 bases to trimming and J lost 4 bases; unmatched junction nucleotides: 14. Germline CDR1 is SGHVS and CDR2 is FQNEAQ. The CDR3 sequence is CASSLRGGGGAGETQYF. CDR3 nucleotide sequence: TGTGCCAGCAGCCTCCGGGGCGGCGGGGGGGCCGGAGAGACCCAGTACTTC.